This T cell receptor beta chain was retrieved from a study of blood T cell repertoires in COVID-19. Study-wide context: The study drew acute and convalescent COVID-19 samples from the United States, Italy and Spain. PBMCs, B-cell-depleted T cells, or T cells were the source of the cDNA or gDNA that made up the material.

In the authors' workflow: Researchers report that nucleated cell counts were estimated from reference gene primer amplification. The data were produced by immunoSEQ multiplex PCR, yet TCRdb's version contains in-frame clones alone and is incomplete. The DNA gave D and trimming, while V, J and clone size come from that table. Among about 130,000 clones, approximately 77% were seen once, and the ten largest hold 20% to 25%. The CDR3 contains 13 residues. Germline-derived CDR1 and CDR2 are GTSNPN and SVGIG (reference sequence). Trimming shortened V by 2 bases and J by 5 bases, and 10 bases separated the two germline ends.

The chain uses TRBV30 and TRBJ2-1; a weak D match, TRBD1 (5 bases). This receptor was taken from an elderly man with acute or convalescent COVID-19. The sample taken for sequencing was peripheral blood. The CDR3 loop reads CAWSPDRNNEQFF. The DNA of the CDR3 is TGTGCCTGGAGTCCCGACAGAAACAATGAGCAGTTCTTC. The complete variable domain, with remaining parts taken from reference TRBV30 and TRBJ2-1, reads SQTIHQWPATLVQPVGSPLSLECTVEGTSNPNLYWYRQAAGRGLQLLFYSVGIGQISSEVPQNLSASRPQDRQFILSSKKLLLSDSGFYLCAWSPDRNNEQFFGPGTRLTVL.